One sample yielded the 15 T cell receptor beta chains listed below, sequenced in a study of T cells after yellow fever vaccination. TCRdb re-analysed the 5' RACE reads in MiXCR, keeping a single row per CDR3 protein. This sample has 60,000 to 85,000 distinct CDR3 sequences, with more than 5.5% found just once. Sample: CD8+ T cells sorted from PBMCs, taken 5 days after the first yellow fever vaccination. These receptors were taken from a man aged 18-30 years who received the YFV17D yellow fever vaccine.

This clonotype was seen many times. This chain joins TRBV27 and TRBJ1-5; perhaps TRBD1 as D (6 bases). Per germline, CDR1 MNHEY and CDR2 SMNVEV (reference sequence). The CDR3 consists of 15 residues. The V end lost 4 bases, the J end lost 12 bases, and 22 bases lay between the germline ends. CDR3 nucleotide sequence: TGTGCCAGCAGTTCCGACGGGGGCCTCGGTCGTCGCCAGCATTTT. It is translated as CASSSDGGLGRRQHF.

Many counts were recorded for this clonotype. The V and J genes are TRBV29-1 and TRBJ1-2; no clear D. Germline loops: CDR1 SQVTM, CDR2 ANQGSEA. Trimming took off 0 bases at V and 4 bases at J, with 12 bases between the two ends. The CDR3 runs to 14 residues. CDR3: CSVEDPGMPYGYTF. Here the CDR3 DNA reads TGCAGCGTTGAAGACCCGGGGATGCCCTATGGCTACACCTTC.

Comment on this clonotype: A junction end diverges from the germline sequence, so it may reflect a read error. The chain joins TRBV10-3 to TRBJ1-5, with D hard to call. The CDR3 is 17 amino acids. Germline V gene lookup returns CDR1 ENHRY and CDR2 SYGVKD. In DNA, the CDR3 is TGTGCCTTCAGTTTCGAATCAGCGGTCGGGGGCAATCAGCCCCAGCATTTT. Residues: CAFSFESAVGGNQPQHF.

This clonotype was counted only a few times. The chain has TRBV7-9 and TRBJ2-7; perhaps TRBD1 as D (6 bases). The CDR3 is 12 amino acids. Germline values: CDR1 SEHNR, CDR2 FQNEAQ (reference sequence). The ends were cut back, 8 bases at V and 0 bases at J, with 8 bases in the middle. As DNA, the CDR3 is TGTGCCAGCGGACAGCCCTCCTACGAGCAGTACTTC. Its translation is CASGQPSYEQYF.

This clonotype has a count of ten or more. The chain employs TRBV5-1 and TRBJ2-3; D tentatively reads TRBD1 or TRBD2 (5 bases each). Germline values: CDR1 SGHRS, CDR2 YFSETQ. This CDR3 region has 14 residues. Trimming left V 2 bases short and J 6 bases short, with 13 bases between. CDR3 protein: CASSFTGLGDTQYF. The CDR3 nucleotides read TGCGCCAGCAGCTTTACAGGACTTGGTGATACGCAGTATTTT.

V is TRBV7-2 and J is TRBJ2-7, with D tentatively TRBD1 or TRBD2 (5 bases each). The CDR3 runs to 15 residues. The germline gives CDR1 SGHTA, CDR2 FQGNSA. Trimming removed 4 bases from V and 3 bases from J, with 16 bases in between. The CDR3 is CASSSGTAVYYEQYF. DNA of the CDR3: TGTGCCAGCAGCTCCGGGACCGCGGTGTACTACGAGCAGTACTTC.

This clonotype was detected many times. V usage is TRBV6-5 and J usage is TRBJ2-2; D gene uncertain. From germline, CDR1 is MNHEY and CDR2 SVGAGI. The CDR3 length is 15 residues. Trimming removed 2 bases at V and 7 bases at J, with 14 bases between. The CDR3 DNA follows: TGTGCCAGCAGTTACGCGGTTGGGCTGGGCGGGGAGCTGTTTTTT. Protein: CASSYAVGLGGELFF.

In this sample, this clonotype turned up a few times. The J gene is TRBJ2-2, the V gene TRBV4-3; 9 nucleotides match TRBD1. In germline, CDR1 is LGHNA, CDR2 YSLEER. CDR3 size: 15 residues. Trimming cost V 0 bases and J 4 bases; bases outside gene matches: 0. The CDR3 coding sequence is TGCGCCAGCAGCCAAGAGGACAGGGGCACCGGGGAGCTGTTTTTT. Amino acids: CASSQEDRGTGELFF.

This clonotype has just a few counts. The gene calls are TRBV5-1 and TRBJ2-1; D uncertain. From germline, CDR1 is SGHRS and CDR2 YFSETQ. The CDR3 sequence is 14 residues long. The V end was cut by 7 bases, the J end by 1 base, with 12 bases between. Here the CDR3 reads CASRERDSYNEQFF. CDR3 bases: TGCGCCAGCCGCGAAAGGGATTCCTACAATGAGCAGTTCTTC.

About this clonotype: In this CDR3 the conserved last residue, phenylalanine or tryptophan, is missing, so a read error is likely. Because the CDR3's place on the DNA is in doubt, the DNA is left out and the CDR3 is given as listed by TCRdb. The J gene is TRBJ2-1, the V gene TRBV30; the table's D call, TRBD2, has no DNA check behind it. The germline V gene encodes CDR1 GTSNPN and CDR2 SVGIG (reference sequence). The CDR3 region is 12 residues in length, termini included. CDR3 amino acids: CAWSAGGVTPGL.

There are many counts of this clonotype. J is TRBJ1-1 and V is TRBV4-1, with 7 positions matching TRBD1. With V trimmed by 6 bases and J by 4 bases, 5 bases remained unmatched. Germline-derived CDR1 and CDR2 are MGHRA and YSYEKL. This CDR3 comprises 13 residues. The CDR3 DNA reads TGCGCCAGCAGGTCGGGACAGAGCACTGAAGCTTTCTTT. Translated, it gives CASRSGQSTEAFF.

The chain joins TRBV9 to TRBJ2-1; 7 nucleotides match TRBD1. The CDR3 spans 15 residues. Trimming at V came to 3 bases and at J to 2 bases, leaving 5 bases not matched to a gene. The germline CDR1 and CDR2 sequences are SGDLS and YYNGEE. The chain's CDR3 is CASSAQGVPYNEQFF. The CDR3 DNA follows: TGTGCCAGCAGCGCGCAGGGGGTCCCCTACAATGAGCAGTTCTTC.

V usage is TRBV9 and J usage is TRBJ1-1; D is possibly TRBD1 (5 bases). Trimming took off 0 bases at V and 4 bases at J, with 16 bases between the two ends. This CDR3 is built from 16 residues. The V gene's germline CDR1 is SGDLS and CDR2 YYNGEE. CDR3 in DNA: TGTGCCAGCAGCGTAGCGATCGGGGAGGGGAGCACTGAAGCTTTCTTT. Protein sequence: CASSVAIGEGSTEAFF.

The CDR3 nucleotides read TGTGCCAGCAGCCCCCCTCCACAGGGACTCATTCAGTACTTC. Protein sequence: CASSPPPQGLIQYF. The rearrangement joins TRBV7-2 to TRBJ2-4; tentatively, D is TRBD1 or TRBD2 (6 bases each). This CDR3 has 14 amino acids. Germline lookup yields CDR1 SGHTA and CDR2 FQGNSA. Deletions cut 5 bases from V and 9 bases from J, with 17 bases between.

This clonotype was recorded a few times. As DNA, the CDR3 is TGTGCCAGCAGCTTATGGGCCCCTGCCACTAATGAAAAACTGTTTTTT. Residues: CASSLWAPATNEKLFF. The rearrangement uses TRBV7-8 and TRBJ1-4; D is unresolved. Trimming removed 2 bases from V and 2 bases from J, with 12 bases in between. This CDR3 comprises 16 residues. The germline V gene has CDR1 SGHVS and CDR2 FQNEAQ.